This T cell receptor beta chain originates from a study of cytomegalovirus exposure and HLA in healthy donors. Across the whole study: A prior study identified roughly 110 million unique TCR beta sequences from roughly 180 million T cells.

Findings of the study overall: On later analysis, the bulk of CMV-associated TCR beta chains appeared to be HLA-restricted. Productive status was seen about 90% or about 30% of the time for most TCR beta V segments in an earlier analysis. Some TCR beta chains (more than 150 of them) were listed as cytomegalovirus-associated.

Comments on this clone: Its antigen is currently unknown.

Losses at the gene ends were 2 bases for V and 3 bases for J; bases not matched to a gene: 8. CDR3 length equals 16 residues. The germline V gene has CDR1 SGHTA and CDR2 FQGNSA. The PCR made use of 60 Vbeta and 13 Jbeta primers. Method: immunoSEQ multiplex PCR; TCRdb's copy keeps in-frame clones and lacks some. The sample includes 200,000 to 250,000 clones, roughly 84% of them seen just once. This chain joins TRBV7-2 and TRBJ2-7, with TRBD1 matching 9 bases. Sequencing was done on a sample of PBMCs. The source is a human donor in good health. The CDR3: CASSLTPGTGSYEQYF. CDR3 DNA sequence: TGTGCCAGCAGCTTAACCCCCGGGACAGGGAGCTACGAGCAGTACTTC.